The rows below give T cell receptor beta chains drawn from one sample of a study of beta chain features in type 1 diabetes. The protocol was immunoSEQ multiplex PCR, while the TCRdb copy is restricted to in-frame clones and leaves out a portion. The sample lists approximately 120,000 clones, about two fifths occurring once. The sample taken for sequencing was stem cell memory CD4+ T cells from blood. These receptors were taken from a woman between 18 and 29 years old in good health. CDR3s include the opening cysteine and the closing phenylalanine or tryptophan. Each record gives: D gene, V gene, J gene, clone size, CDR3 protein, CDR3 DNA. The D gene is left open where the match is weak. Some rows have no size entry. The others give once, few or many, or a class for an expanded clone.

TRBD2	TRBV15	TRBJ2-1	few	CATSRAAGGNNEQFF	TGTGCCACCAGCAGAGCAGCGGGGGGGAACAATGAGCAGTTCTTC
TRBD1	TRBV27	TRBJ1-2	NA	CASSSWDSLLGYTF	TGTGCCAGCAGTTCTTGGGACAGCCTGCTTGGCTACACCTTC
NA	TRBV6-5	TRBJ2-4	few	CASSYDGATAKNIQYF	TGTGCCAGCAGTTACGATGGGGCGACAGCCAAAAACATTCAGTACTTC
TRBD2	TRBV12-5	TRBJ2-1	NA	CASGLVLSGTYNEQFF	TGTGCTAGTGGTTTGGTACTAAGCGGGACCTACAATGAGCAGTTCTTC
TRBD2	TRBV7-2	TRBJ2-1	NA	CASSLDVLAGYNEQFF	TGTGCCAGCAGCTTAGATGTACTAGCGGGGTACAATGAGCAGTTCTTC
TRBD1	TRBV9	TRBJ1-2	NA	CASSPRTGPGGYTF	TGTGCCAGCAGCCCCAGGACAGGCCCCGGGGGCTACACCTTC
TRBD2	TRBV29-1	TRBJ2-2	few	CSVGSLAATKDTGELFF	TGCAGCGTTGGGAGTCTAGCGGCCACCAAGGACACCGGGGAGCTGTTTTTT
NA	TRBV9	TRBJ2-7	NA	CASSPRQSHYEQYF	TGTGCCAGCAGCCCGAGACAGTCCCATTACGAGCAGTACTTC
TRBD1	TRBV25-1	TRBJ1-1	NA	CASSAGKGAPTEAFF	TGTGCCAGCAGTGCCGGAAAGGGGGCGCCGACTGAAGCTTTCTTT
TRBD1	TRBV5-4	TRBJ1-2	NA	CASSKSRDSINYGYTF	TGTGCCAGCAGTAAAAGCCGGGACAGTATTAACTATGGCTACACCTTC
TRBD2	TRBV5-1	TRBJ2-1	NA	CASRGGGTSGNEQFF	TGCGCCAGCAGGGGGGGCGGGACTAGCGGGAATGAGCAGTTCTTC
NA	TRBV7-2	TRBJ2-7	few	CASSIGTLLYEQYF	TGTGCCAGCAGCATCGGGACTCTGCTCTACGAGCAGTACTTC
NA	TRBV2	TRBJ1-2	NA	CASSDPSGYGYTF	TGTGCCAGCAGTGACCCCTCGGGCTATGGCTACACCTTC
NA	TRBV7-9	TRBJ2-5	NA	CASSFVWSEETQYF	TGTGCCAGCAGCTTTGTTTGGTCTGAGGAGACCCAGTACTTC
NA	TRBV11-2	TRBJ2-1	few	CASSLDPASMYEQFF	TGTGCCAGCAGCTTAGATCCGGCTAGCATGTATGAGCAGTTCTTC
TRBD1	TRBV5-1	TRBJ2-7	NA	CASSLMTGHYEQYF	TGCGCCAGCAGCCTCATGACAGGGCACTACGAGCAGTACTTC
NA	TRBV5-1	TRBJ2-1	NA	CASSLRGFDEQFF	TGCGCCAGCAGCTTGAGGGGTTTCGATGAGCAGTTCTTC
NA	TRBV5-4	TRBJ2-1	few	CASTTSRRTGDNEQFF	TGTGCCAGCACCACAAGTAGAAGGACTGGAGATAATGAGCAGTTCTTC
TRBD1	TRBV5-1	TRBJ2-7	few	CASSSQTGVSYEQYF	TGCGCCAGCAGCTCACAGACAGGGGTCTCCTACGAGCAGTACTTC
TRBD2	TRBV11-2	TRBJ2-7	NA	CASSLVLTSGSSYEQYF	TGTGCCAGCAGCTTAGTTTTGACTAGCGGGAGCTCCTACGAGCAGTACTTC
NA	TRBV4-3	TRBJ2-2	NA	CASSQGANRVPGELFF	TGCGCCAGCAGCCAAGGAGCGAACAGGGTCCCCGGGGAGCTGTTTTTT
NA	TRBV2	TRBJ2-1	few	CASSLSKDLSLYNEQFF	TGTGCCAGCAGTTTAAGTAAGGACTTGTCCCTCTACAATGAGCAGTTCTTC
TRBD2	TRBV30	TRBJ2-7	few	CAWSVVPLAGSYEQYF	TGTGCCTGGAGTGTAGTTCCGCTAGCGGGGTCCTACGAGCAGTACTTC
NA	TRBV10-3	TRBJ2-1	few	CAISDRYNEQFF	TGTGCCATCAGTGACAGATACAATGAGCAGTTCTTC
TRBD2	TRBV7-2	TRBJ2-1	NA	CASSPIAGGRDEQFF	TGTGCCAGCAGCCCTATAGCGGGAGGGCGGGATGAGCAGTTCTTC
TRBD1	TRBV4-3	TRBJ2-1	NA	CASSHHTPGQGYYEQFF	TGCGCCAGCAGCCATCACACGCCGGGACAGGGATACTATGAGCAGTTCTTC
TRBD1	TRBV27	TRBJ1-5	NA	CASSSRTGKDSNQPQHF	TGTGCCAGCAGTTCCCGGACAGGGAAGGATAGCAATCAGCCCCAGCATTTT
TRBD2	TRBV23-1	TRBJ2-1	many	CASSLARTSGLYNEQFF	TGCGCCAGCAGTCTAGCGAGGACTAGCGGGCTCTACAATGAGCAGTTCTTC
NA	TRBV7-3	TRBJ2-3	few	CASSSGVSTDTQYF	TGTGCCAGCAGCTCCGGGGTATCCACAGATACGCAGTATTTT
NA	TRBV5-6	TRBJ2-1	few	CASSLAYEQFF	TGTGCCAGCAGCTTGGCTTATGAGCAGTTCTTC
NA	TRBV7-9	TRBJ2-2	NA	CASSLLRSGELFF	TGTGCCAGCAGCTTACTGCGTTCCGGGGAGCTGTTTTTT